This T cell receptor beta chain emerged from a study of blood T cell repertoires in COVID-19. Background on the study: T cells, B-cell-depleted T cells, or PBMCs provided the cDNA or gDNA that served as material.

The method was immunoSEQ multiplex PCR; TCRdb's version includes in-frame clones alone and lacks a portion of them. Among 140,000 to 150,000 clones listed, approximately 88% were seen once. The sequenced sample was peripheral blood. This receptor was taken from a man in his 60s with active or convalescent COVID-19.

CDR3: CASSRLAGSYEQYF. The CDR3 DNA sequence: TGTGCCAGTAGTAGACTAGCGGGTTCCTACGAGCAGTACTTC. The V call is TRBV19, the J call TRBJ2-7; 10 bases are a match to TRBD2. The CDR3 contains 14 residues. Germline V CDR1 and CDR2: LNHDA, SQIVND (reference sequence). J gave up 1 base and V 4 bases, and 1 base lay outside the gene matches.